The T cell receptor beta chain under discussion was sequenced for a study of response to subunit inactivated influenza vaccine. Trimming removed 5 bases from V and 6 bases from J, with 6 bases in between. CDR1 is WSHSY, CDR2 SAAADI, per germline. This CDR3 spans 11 amino acids. One entry per CDR3 protein results from TCRdb running MiXCR on the RT-PCR reads. The sample holds roughly 620,000 distinct CDR3 sequences; roughly 10% are singletons and the top ten take 9.5% to 12%. Only a few counts were recorded for this clonotype. These sequences were also reported in another study, on T cells expressing NK-cell markers. As that report states: TCR beta libraries carry UMIs added by 5'RACE template switching.

The TCR originated in a man in his fifties or sixties who received an inactivated influenza vaccine. This chain connects TRBV10-2 to TRBJ2-3; D uncertain. Sequenced here: PBMCs from blood, sampled on the day of vaccination. The CDR3, as DNA: TGCGCCAGCAGTAGGGTGGATACGCAGTATTTT. This translates into CASSRVDTQYF.